This T cell receptor beta chain was profiled in a study of Ad26.COV2.S vaccination and SARS-CoV-2 variants. Treatment denoted: 15 to 20 received Ad26.COV2.S at low or high dose, single or two shots; five or six received placebo; per-sample allocation not given. Vaccine and placebo recipients were sampled on day 63 after the first injection. CDR1 is SQVTM, CDR2 ANQGSEA, per germline. The V gene lost 6 bases and the J gene lost 0 bases, with 15 bases spanning the gap. This CDR3 is built from 15 residues. The repertoire was sequenced with immunoSEQ multiplex PCR; TCRdb's copy has only in-frame clones and lacks some. The sample has more than 300,000 clones; approximately 86% are singletons.

The chain carries TRBV29-1 and TRBJ2-1; possible D gene TRBD2, 5 bases. The origin of this receptor is a person aged 18-60 years who received the Ad26.COV2.S COVID-19 vaccine or a placebo. Here the sequenced sample was peripheral blood, taken in a trial of Ad26.COV2.S vaccine versus placebo. CDR3 region: CSVDGLAISYNEQFF. The CDR3, as DNA: TGCAGCGTAGATGGGCTAGCCATCTCCTACAATGAGCAGTTCTTC.